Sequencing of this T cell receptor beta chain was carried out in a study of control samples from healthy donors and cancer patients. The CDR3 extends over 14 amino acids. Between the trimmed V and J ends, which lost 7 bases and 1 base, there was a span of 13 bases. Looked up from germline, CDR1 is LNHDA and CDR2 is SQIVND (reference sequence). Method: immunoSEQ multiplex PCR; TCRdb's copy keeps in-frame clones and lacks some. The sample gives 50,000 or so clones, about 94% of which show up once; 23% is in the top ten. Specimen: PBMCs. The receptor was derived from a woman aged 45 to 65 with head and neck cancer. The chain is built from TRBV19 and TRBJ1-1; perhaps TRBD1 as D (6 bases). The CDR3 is CASTLQGGNTEAFF. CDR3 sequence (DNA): TGTGCCAGTACCTTACAGGGAGGGAACACTGAAGCTTTCTTT.